Detailed here is one T cell receptor beta chain. The sample originates from a study of shared clonotypes between healthy human individuals. For each subset, genomic DNA was distributed in equal portions over several immunoSEQ plates. The method was immunoSEQ multiplex PCR; TCRdb's version includes in-frame clones alone and lacks a portion of them. The table shows approximately 2,000,000 clones, with 85% to 95% occurring only once. CDR3 length: 14 residues. The germline V and J ends were trimmed by 4 bases and 5 bases, with 12 bases remaining between them. Looked up from germline, CDR1 is MDHEN and CDR2 is SYDVKM.

This chain uses TRBV28 with TRBJ1-5; D may be TRBD1 (5 bases). The sample comprised naive CD4+ T cells from PBMCs. Indicated subset: CD45RA+ positively selected. The sequence was collected from a man aged 18 to 30 in good health. Some clones in this sample may be carry-over from other donors' samples. DNA of the CDR3: TGTGCCAGCAGTTCCCCGGGGGGTTATCAGCCCCAGCATTTT. It specifies CASSSPGGYQPQHF.